This T cell receptor beta chain was sequenced for a study of pediatric ulcerative colitis. Study conclusions and caveats: Ulcerative colitis patients shared more blood-rectal clones than controls. A couple of patients' blood samples yielded substantially fewer templates.

Regarding this clone: The antigen remains undetermined.

V lost 4 bases and J lost 10, with 15 bases in between. The CDR3 extends over 14 amino acids. Germline CDR1 is SGHRS and CDR2 is YFSETQ. Sequencing was at survey level. Measured with immunoSEQ multiplex PCR; TCRdb has only the in-frame clones, and not every one. The sample records about 14,000 clones, over 80% being singletons. No immunosuppressive drugs were given to ulcerative colitis patients before diagnostic colonoscopy. The specimen was blood. The chain carries TRBV5-1 and TRBJ1-6; no definite D call. The receptor's source is a boy aged 5-17 years with moderate ulcerative colitis. CDR3 residues: CASSPTWGGSPLHF. DNA of the CDR3: TGCGCCAGCAGCCCGACGTGGGGTGGGTCACCCCTCCACTTT. Complete variable domain (other parts from reference TRBV5-1 and TRBJ1-6): KAGVTQTPRYLIKTRGQQVTLSCSPISGHRSVSWYQQTPGQGLQFLFEYFSETQRNKGNFPGRFSGRQFSNSRSEMNVSTLELGDSALYLCASSPTWGGSPLHFGNGTRLTVT.